This T cell receptor (beta chain) was retrieved from a study of OX40 agonist ivuxolimab in advanced cancers. As for the study more broadly: Ivuxolimab, which targeted the costimulatory receptor OX40 (CD134), was an agonistic, fully human IgG2 monoclonal antibody. Intravenous ivuxolimab was administered to patients every 2 weeks at six dose levels: 0.01, 0.1, 0.3, 1.5, 3 and 10 mg/kg. Among the approximately 54 dose-escalation patients, approximately 20 had hepatocellular carcinoma, 15 or so melanoma, 9 renal cell carcinoma and 9 head and neck cancer. In the dose-escalation cohort, around four fifths of patients were male, and the mean age was 60 years with a range of about 23 to 79. Patients were allowed to have had prior anti-PD-1, anti-PD-L1 or anti-CTLA-4 therapy, and approximately 41% of the dose-escalation patients had previously received checkpoint inhibitors. Partial responses were achieved by three dose-escalation patients, of whom one had hepatocellular carcinoma and two had cutaneous melanoma. The point of sequencing TCRbeta in the periphery was to test whether ivuxolimab changed TCR sequence diversity and drove clonal T-cell expansion. The paper describes the monotherapy dose-escalation part (N of about 57 patients) of the phase I trial of ivuxolimab. The study at large found these results: Low levels of normalized T-cell clonal expansion were also seen in some patients who did not respond. On average, CD8+ T cells showed more expanded clones than CD4+ T cells after ivuxolimab. Antigen specificity was not determined for the clonally expanded peripheral T cells. In partial responders in the 0.1-3.0 mg/kg groups, normalized peripheral clonal expansion was found to be among the lowest, especially among CD8+ T cells. Clonal expansion of both CD4+ and CD8+ blood T cells was observed from baseline to week 6 at doses 0.1 to 3.0 mg/kg.

The germline V gene gives CDR1 as LGHNA and CDR2 as YNFKEQ. V loses 0 bases, J loses 3 bases, and the germline ends lie 12 bases apart. Measured from the cysteine to the phenylalanine, the CDR3 is 16 residues long. Only the CDR3 region is kept as DNA, spanning 48 bases read in frame from base 1. To sequence the TCRbeta CDR3 region, genomic DNA was isolated from the sorted cells. The immunoSEQ Assay was used for sequencing of TCRbeta CDR3 regions. What TCRdb holds here is the immuneACCESS table cut down to in-frame rearrangements. Part of the clones is not present; checked against another copy, under half of the missing clones reflect an unresolved V gene, and the others are unexplained. The sample contains some 37,000 clones, 88% of them found a single time. More than 10% of the sample is taken by the ten largest. Patients with autoimmune disease history or receiving systemic immunosuppression were excluded from the trial. In every dose cohort, peripheral blood was drawn for TCR sequencing at baseline, cycle 4 day 1, and cycle 7 day 1. The samples were taken from a phase I, first-in-human, multicenter, open-label dose-escalation trial of ivuxolimab. Adults with locally advanced or metastatic melanoma, renal cell carcinoma, hepatocellular carcinoma or head and neck squamous cell carcinoma were enrolled in the trial. CD4+ and CD8+ T cells were sorted separately from peripheral blood before TCR sequencing.

In this sample, this clone turned up a few times. Its antigen is not yet known. No base quality values were provided; no much bigger clone lies one nucleotide off. This clonotype originated in an adult with an advanced solid tumor such as melanoma, head and neck, liver or kidney cancer. The sequences come from CD4+ or CD8+ T cells sorted from blood, collected in a trial of the OX40 agonist ivuxolimab. The sequence links TRBV4-2 to TRBJ1-5; no confident D gene assignment can be made. The CDR3 corresponds to CASSQDRENFNQPQHF. Read as DNA, the sequence is TGTGCCAGCAGCCAAGATCGGGAGAATTTCAATCAGCCCCAGCATTTT.